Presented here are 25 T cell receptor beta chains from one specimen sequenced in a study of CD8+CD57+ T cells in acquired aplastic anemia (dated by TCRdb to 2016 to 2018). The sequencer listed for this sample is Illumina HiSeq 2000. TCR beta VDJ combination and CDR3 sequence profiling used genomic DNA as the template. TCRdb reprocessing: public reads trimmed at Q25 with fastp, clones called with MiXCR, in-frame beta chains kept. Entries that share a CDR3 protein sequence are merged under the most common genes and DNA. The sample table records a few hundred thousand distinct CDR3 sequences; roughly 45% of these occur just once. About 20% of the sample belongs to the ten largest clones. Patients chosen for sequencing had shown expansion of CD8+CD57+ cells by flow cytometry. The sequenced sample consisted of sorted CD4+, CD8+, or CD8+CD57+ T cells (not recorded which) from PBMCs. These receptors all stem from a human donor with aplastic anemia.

The CDR3 spells CASSVEGLAGVGIFTDTQYF. The DNA for the CDR3 is TGTGCCAGCAGCGTAGAGGGACTAGCGGGAGTCGGCATATTCACAGATACGCAGTATTTT. V is TRBV2 and J is TRBJ2-3, with TRBD2 matching over 14 bases. V trimming: 6 bases; J trimming: 2 bases; junction bases outside the gene matches: 16. The CDR3 spans 20 residues. Germline values: CDR1 SNHLY, CDR2 FYNNEI.

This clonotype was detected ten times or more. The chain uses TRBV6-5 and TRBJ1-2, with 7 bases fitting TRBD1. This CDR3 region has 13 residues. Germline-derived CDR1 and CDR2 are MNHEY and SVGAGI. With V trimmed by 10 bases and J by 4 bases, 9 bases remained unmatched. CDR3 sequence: CATGQPGLYGYTF. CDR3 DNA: TGTGCCACGGGACAGCCGGGTCTCTATGGCTACACCTTC.

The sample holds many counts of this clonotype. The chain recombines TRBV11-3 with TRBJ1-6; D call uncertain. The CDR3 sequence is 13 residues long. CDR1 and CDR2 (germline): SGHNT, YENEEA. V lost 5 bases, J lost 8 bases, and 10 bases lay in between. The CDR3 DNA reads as TGTGCCAGCAGCCCCGGGTCGGATTCACCCCTCCACTTT. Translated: CASSPGSDSPLHF.

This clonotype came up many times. This CDR3 is CASSAQGQNSPLHF. The CDR3 coding sequence is TGTGCCAGCAGTGCACAGGGTCAAAATTCACCCCTCCACTTT. The rearrangement joins TRBV12-3 or TRBV12-4 to TRBJ1-6; TRBD1 is a possible D gene (6 bases). The CDR3 covers 14 residues. V was trimmed by 5 bases and J by 7 bases, leaving 12 bases between them.

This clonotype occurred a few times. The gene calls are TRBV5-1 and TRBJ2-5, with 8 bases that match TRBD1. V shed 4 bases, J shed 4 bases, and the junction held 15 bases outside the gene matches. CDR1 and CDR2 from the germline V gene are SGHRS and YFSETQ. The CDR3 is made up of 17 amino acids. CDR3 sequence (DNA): TGCGCCAGCAGCGGGCAGCCCGGGACAGGCCTTTTAGAGACCCAGTACTTC. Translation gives CASSGQPGTGLLETQYF.

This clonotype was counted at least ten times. DNA of the CDR3: TGTGCCAGCAGCCAGGGTCCAGGGGGAAGAGGCGAGCAGTACTTC. This gives the protein CASSQGPGGRGEQYF. The chain joins TRBV3-1 to TRBJ2-7; 7 bases fit TRBD1. Germline CDR1 LGHDT, CDR2 YNNKEL (reference sequence). The junction had 11 bases not matched to a gene; V was cut back by 3 bases and J by 6 bases. The CDR3 is made up of 15 amino acids.

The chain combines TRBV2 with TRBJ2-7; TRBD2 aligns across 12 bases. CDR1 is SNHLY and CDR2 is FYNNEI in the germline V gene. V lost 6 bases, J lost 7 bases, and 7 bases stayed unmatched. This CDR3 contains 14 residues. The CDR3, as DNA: TGTGCCAGCAGAGACGACGGGACTAGCGGGGAGCAGTACTTC. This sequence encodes CASRDDGTSGEQYF.

In DNA form, the CDR3 reads TGTGCCTGGAGCGCAGACAGGGACACTGAAGCTTTCTTT. Amino acids: CAWSADRDTEAFF. The chain is built from TRBV19 and TRBJ1-1; 7 bases map to TRBD1. CDR1 and CDR2 from the germline V gene are LNHDA and SQIVND (reference sequence). This CDR3 is built from 13 residues. V was pared by 11 bases and J by 3 bases, with 9 bases of the junction left unmatched.

The CDR3 nucleotides read TGTGCCAGTTCCCCCTTCGGTGGGCGGGGGGGTCCCAATGAGCAGTACTTC. This codes for CASSPFGGRGGPNEQYF. The chain has TRBV19 and TRBJ2-7; TRBD2 agrees at 9 bases. Germline assignment: CDR1 LNHDA and CDR2 SQIVND (reference sequence). The length of the CDR3 is 17 residues. V gave up 8 bases and J gave up 7 bases; unmatched junction bases: 21.

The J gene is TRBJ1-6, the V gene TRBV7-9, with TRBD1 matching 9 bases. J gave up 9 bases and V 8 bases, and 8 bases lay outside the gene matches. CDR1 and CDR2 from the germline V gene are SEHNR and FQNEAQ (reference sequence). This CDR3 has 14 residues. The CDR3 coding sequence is TGTGCCAGCCGCGAAGGGACAGGGATTTCACCCCTCCACTTT. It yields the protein CASREGTGISPLHF.

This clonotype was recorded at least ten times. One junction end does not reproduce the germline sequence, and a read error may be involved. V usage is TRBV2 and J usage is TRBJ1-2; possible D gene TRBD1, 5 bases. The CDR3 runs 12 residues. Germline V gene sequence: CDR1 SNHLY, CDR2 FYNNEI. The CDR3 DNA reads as TGTGCCAGCAATGAGGGGACCAGGGAGGAGTTCTTC. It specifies CASNEGTREEFF. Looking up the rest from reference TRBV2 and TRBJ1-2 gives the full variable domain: EPEVTQTPSHQVTQMGQEVILRCVPISNHLYFYWYRQILGQKVEFLVSFYNNEISEKSEIFDDQFSVERPDGSNFTLKIRSTKLEDSAMYFCASNEGTREEFFGSGTRLTVV.

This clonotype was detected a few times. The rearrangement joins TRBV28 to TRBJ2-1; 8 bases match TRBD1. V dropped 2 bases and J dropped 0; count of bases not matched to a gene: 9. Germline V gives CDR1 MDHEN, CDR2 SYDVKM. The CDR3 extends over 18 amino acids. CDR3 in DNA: TGTGCCAGCAGTTTACGGGTCAGGACAGGGACCTCCTACAATGAGCAGTTCTTC. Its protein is CASSLRVRTGTSYNEQFF.

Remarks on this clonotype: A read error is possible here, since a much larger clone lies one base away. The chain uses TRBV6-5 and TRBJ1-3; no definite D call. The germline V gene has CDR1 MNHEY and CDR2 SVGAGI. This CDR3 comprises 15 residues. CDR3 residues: CASSLGRLSGNAIYF. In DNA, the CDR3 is TGTGCCAGCAGTCTCGGACGACTCTCTGGAAACGCCATATATTTT.

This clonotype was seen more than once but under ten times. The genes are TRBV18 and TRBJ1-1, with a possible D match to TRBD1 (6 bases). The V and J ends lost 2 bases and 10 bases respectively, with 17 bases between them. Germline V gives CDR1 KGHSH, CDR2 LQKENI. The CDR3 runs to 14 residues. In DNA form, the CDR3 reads TGTGCCAGCTCACCATCTTCAGGGGTTCAGCCAGCTTTCTTT. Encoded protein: CASSPSSGVQPAFF.

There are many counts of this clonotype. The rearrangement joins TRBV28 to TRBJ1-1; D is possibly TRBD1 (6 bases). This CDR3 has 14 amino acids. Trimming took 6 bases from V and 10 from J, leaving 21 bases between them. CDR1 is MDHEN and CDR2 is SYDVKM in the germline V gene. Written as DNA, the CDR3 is TGTGCCAGCAGCCGCACAGGGAGCGGGGTCGGAGCTTTCTTT. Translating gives CASSRTGSGVGAFF.

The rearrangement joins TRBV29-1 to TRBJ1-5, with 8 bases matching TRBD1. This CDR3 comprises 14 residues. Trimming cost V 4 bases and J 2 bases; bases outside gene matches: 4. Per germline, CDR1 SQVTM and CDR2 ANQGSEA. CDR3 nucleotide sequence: TGCAGCGTTGCGTCAGGGGGCGGCAATCAGCCCCAGCATTTT. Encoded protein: CSVASGGGNQPQHF.

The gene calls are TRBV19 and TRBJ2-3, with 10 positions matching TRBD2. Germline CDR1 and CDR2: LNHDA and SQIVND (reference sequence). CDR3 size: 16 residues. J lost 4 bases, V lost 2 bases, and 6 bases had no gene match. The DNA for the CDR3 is TGTGCCAGTAGTATACGGAGCGGGGGGGCCGCAGATACGCAGTATTTT. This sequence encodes CASSIRSGGAADTQYF.

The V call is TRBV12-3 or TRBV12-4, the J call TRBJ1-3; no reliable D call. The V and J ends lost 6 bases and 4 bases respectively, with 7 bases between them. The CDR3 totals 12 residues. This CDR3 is CASSQTGNTIYF. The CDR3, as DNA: TGTGCCAGCAGCCAAACAGGAAACACCATATATTTT.

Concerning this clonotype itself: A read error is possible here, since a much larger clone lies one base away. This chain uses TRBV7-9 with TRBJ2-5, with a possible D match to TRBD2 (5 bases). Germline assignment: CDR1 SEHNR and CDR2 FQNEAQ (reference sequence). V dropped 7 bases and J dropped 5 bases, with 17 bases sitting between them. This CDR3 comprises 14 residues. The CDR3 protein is CASNSRDQGETQYF. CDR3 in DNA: TGTGCCAGCAACAGCCGGGATCAAGGGGAGACCCAGTACTTC.

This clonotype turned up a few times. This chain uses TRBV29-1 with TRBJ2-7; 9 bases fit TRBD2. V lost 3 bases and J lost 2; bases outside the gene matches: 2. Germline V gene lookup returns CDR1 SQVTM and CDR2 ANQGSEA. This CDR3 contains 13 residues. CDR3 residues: CSVELAGTYEQYF. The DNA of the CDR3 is TGCAGCGTTGAGCTAGCGGGGACCTACGAGCAGTACTTC.

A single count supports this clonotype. As DNA, the CDR3 is TGTGCCAGCAGCCCGCACGCGGGAGGCCGAGGGGATACGCAGTATTTT. Protein: CASSPHAGGRGDTQYF. The V call is TRBV7-2, the J call TRBJ2-3; 8 bases agree with TRBD2. The trim removed 5 bases at V and 6 bases at J, leaving 13 bases unmatched. This CDR3 is 16 amino acids long. Germline CDR1 is SGHTA and CDR2 is FQGNSA.

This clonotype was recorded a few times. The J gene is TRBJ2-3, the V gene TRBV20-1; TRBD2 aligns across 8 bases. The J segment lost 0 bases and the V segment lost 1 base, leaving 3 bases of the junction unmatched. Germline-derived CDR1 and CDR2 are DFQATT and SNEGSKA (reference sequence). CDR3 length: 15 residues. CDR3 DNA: TGCAGTGCTAGAGCCGGGGGGGTAAGCACAGATACGCAGTATTTT. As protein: CSARAGGVSTDTQYF.

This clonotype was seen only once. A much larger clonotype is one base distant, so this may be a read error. The CDR3: CASSKDYEQCF. CDR3 DNA sequence: TGTGCCAGCAGTAAAGACTACGAGCAGTGCTTC. The chain carries TRBV6-1 and TRBJ2-7; TRBD2 is a possible D gene (5 bases). Germline V gives CDR1 MNHNS, CDR2 SASEGT. This CDR3 region has 11 residues.

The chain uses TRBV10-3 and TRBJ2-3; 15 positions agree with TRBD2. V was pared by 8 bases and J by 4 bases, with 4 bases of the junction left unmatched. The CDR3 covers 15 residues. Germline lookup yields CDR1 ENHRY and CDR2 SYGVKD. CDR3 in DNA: TGTGCCATCCGGACTAGCGGGGGGGCGGCAGATACGCAGTATTTT. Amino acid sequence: CAIRTSGGAADTQYF.

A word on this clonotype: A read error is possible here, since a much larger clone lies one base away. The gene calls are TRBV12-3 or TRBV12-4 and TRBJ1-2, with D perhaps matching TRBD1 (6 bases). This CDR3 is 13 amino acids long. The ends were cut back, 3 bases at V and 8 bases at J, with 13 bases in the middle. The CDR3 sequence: CASSFAGAGGYTF. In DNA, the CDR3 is TGTGCCAGCAGTTTCGCGGGGGCGGGCGGCTACACCTTC.